Below, 20 T cell receptor beta chains from the same sample are listed, as sequenced in a study of shared clonotypes between healthy human individuals. CD8 cells classed as naive were CD45RO-negative and positively selected for CCR7, excluding terminally differentiated effector memory CD45RA+ cells. The repertoire was sequenced with immunoSEQ multiplex PCR; TCRdb's copy has only in-frame clones and lacks some. The table records 1.5 million to 2.5 million clones, just under 95% of them present only once. The sequenced sample consisted of naive CD8+ T cells sorted from blood. The receptors come from a man younger than 30 in good health.

This rearrangement joins TRBV2 to TRBJ2-1; TRBD1 aligns across 7 bases. CDR3 size: 15 residues. V was pared by 4 bases and J by 5 bases, with 8 bases of the junction left unmatched. Germline V CDR1 and CDR2: SNHLY, FYNNEI. The CDR3 reads CASSARDSPDNEQFF. For the CDR3, the DNA is TGTGCCAGCAGTGCTAGGGACAGTCCCGACAATGAGCAGTTCTTC.

The chain carries TRBV11-2 and TRBJ2-5, with a tentative D call TRBD1 (5 bases). Per germline, CDR1 SGHAT and CDR2 FQNNGV. V lost 1 base, J lost 8 bases, and 14 bases lay in between. The CDR3 length is 14 residues. In DNA form, the CDR3 reads TGTGCCAGCAGCTTAGGGGGCCAGGGCCCTACCCAGTACTTC. Translation gives CASSLGGQGPTQYF.

Regarding this clone: Distinct nucleotide sequences in the sample also encode this CDR3. J is TRBJ1-1 and V is TRBV7-9; D not certain. The V gene's germline CDR1 is SEHNR and CDR2 FQNEAQ (reference sequence). The CDR3 is made up of 13 amino acids. The germline V and J ends were trimmed by 1 base and 4 bases, with 7 bases remaining between them. The CDR3 DNA reads TGTGCCAGCAGCTTAGTTGGCGTCACTGAAGCTTTCTTT. As protein: CASSLVGVTEAFF.

CDR3 residues: CASSPGTGTLYGYTF. In nucleotides, the CDR3 is TGTGCCAGCAGCCCGGGGACAGGGACGCTCTATGGCTACACCTTC. The chain links TRBV13 to TRBJ1-2, with 9 nucleotides matching TRBD1. Germline V CDR1 and CDR2: PRHDT, FYEKMQ (reference sequence). With 5 bases clipped from V and 4 bases from J, the junction kept 8 bases outside the gene matches. CDR3 length equals 15 residues.

As to this clone: Other DNA sequences in the sample encode the same CDR3. The V and J genes are TRBV9 and TRBJ2-1; no definite D call. V gave up 0 bases and J gave up 7 bases, with 8 bases separating them. The CDR3 consists of 13 residues. Germline V lookup: CDR1 SGDLS, CDR2 YYNGEE. The CDR3 here is CASSVAGGNEQFF. In nucleotides, the CDR3 is TGTGCCAGCAGCGTAGCCGGCGGTAATGAGCAGTTCTTC.

The V gene is TRBV7-8, the J gene TRBJ2-5; D is ambiguous. Germline CDR1 and CDR2: SGHVS and FQNEAQ. Trimming shortened V by 5 bases and J by 2 bases, and 6 bases separated the two germline ends. This CDR3 spans 12 amino acids. CDR3 protein: CASSHAQETQYF. CDR3 sequence (DNA): TGTGCCAGCAGCCACGCTCAAGAGACCCAGTACTTC.

The chain carries TRBV7-2 and TRBJ2-1; the match to TRBD1 covers 7 bases. With 5 bases clipped from V and 4 bases from J, the junction kept 8 bases outside the gene matches. Germline CDR1 SGHTA, CDR2 FQGNSA. The CDR3 has 15 residues. The CDR3 DNA follows: TGTGCCAGCAGCCAGTGGACAGGAGTTTACAATGAGCAGTTCTTC. This codes for CASSQWTGVYNEQFF.

This clone was seen only once. CDR3 protein: CASSPGLTGPDTQYF. The CDR3 DNA follows: TGTGCCAGCAGCCCAGGTTTGACAGGGCCAGATACGCAGTATTTT. The J gene is TRBJ2-3, the V gene TRBV7-3; TRBD1 matches at 7 bases. V shed 5 bases and J 4 bases; nucleotides not matched to a gene: 9. Germline values: CDR1 SGHTA, CDR2 FQGTGA. This CDR3 has 15 residues.

CDR3 amino acids: CASSLPSGGGEKLFF. The DNA for the CDR3 is TGTGCCAGCAGCTTACCCTCGGGGGGGGGTGAAAAACTGTTTTTT. The chain carries TRBV11-2 and TRBJ1-4, with D possibly TRBD1 on 5 matching bases. The V end lost 2 bases, the J end lost 7 bases, and 14 bases lay between the germline ends. The CDR3 extends over 15 amino acids. Germline-derived CDR1 and CDR2 are SGHAT and FQNNGV.

The V call is TRBV13, the J call TRBJ2-3; 10 bases align to TRBD2. CDR3 length: 17 amino acids. V lost 3 bases to trimming and J lost 0 bases; unmatched junction nucleotides: 6. Germline CDR1 and CDR2: PRHDT and FYEKMQ (reference sequence). The CDR3 bases are TGTGCCAGCAGCTTCTCTAGCGGGAGCGGGAGCACAGATACGCAGTATTTT. Protein product: CASSFSSGSGSTDTQYF.

V and J are TRBV27 and TRBJ2-7; 9 positions agree with TRBD2. Germline assignment: CDR1 MNHEY and CDR2 SMNVEV (reference sequence). This CDR3 comprises 15 residues. The J segment lost 1 base and the V segment lost 2 bases, leaving 3 bases of the junction unmatched. CDR3 sequence (DNA): TGTGCCAGCAGTTTAAATCTAGCGGGGTCCTACGAGCAGTACTTC. This gives the protein CASSLNLAGSYEQYF.

The J gene is TRBJ2-7, the V gene TRBV7-9; no reliable D call. Germline values: CDR1 SEHNR, CDR2 FQNEAQ (reference sequence). The CDR3 loop spans 12 amino acids. V dropped 5 bases and J dropped 3 bases, with 8 bases sitting between them. This CDR3 reads CASSGRNYEQYF. For the CDR3, the DNA is TGTGCCAGCAGCGGCCGGAACTACGAGCAGTACTTC.

The DNA for the CDR3 is TGTGCCAGCAGTTCACCAACACTAGCGGGAGCAGGCTACGAGCAGTACTTC. It is translated as CASSSPTLAGAGYEQYF. This chain links TRBV5-6 with TRBJ2-7; 11 nucleotides match TRBD2. The V segment lost 5 bases and the J segment 3 bases; nucleotides outside the gene matches: 13. The length of the CDR3 is 17 residues. CDR1 is SGHDT and CDR2 is YYEEEE in the germline V gene. Drawing the rest from reference TRBV5-6 and TRBJ2-7, the complete variable domain is DAGVTQSPTHLIKTRGQQVTLRCSPKSGHDTVSWYQQALGQGPQFIFQYYEEEERQRGNFPDRFSGHQFPNYSSELNVNALLLGDSALYLCASSSPTLAGAGYEQYFGPGTRLTVT.

The chain is built from TRBV7-2 and TRBJ2-7; 12 nucleotides agree with TRBD2. The CDR3 contains 16 residues. Germline assignment: CDR1 SGHTA and CDR2 FQGNSA. Trimming took 1 base from V and 6 from J; bases not matched to a gene: 7. CDR3 bases: TGTGCCAGCAGCTTAGGTTCGCGACTAGCGGGAGTCGAGCAGTACTTC. This gives the protein CASSLGSRLAGVEQYF. Combining the CDR3 with reference TRBV7-2 and TRBJ2-7 gives the whole variable domain GAGVSQSPSNKVTEKGKDVELRCDPISGHTALYWYRQSLGQGLEFLIYFQGNSAPDKSGLPSDRFSAERTGGSVSTLTIQRTQQEDSAVYLCASSLGSRLAGVEQYFGPGTRLTVT.

The gene calls are TRBV5-6 and TRBJ2-7; 7 bases map to TRBD1. The trim removed 2 bases at V and 5 bases at J, leaving 7 bases unmatched. Per the germline V gene, CDR1 is SGHDT and CDR2 is YYEEEE. The CDR3 sequence is 14 residues long. The CDR3 spells CASSFGHRGHEQYF. The CDR3 region has the DNA TGTGCCAGCAGCTTCGGGCACAGGGGCCACGAGCAGTACTTC.

The chain has TRBV6-5 and TRBJ2-4; TRBD1 or TRBD2 may be the D gene (6 bases each). The CDR3 is made up of 14 amino acids. The germline V gene encodes CDR1 MNHEY and CDR2 SVGAGI. Between the trimmed V and J ends, which lost 8 bases and 3 bases, there was a span of 14 bases. CDR3 nucleotide sequence: TGTGCCAGCGACTACAGGGAGGACAAAAACATTCAGTACTTC. Translation gives CASDYREDKNIQYF.

This chain connects TRBV6-1 to TRBJ2-5; weak D call: TRBD1 (6 bases). Per the germline V gene, CDR1 is MNHNS and CDR2 is SASEGT. V was clipped by 6 bases and J by 9 bases, with 20 bases between them. This CDR3 is 14 amino acids long. CDR3 in amino acids: CASSQTGLGRAQYF. CDR3 DNA sequence: TGTGCCAGCAGCCAAACAGGGCTTGGAAGGGCCCAGTACTTC.

The chain joins TRBV15 to TRBJ2-3; D is uncertain. Germline loops: CDR1 LNHNV, CDR2 YYDKDF (reference sequence). The V gene lost 0 bases and the J gene lost 4 bases, with 5 bases spanning the gap. The CDR3 sequence is 13 residues long. CDR3 coding DNA: TGTGCCACCAGCAGAGATGGGCCAGATACGCAGTATTTT. Protein product: CATSRDGPDTQYF.

Remarks on this clone: Different DNA sequences within this sample yield the same CDR3. The chain links TRBV19 to TRBJ2-5, with D uncertain. The V end lost 0 bases, the J end lost 5 bases, and 7 bases lay between the germline ends. CDR1 and CDR2 (germline): LNHDA, SQIVND (reference sequence). The CDR3 totals 13 residues. The CDR3 region has the DNA TGTGCCAGTAGTATAGATTTGGAGGAGACCCAGTACTTC. Its translation: CASSIDLEETQYF.

The chain carries TRBV10-3 and TRBJ1-1; no firm D call. Germline V gene lookup returns CDR1 ENHRY and CDR2 SYGVKD. V dropped 5 bases and J dropped 1 base, with 14 bases sitting between them. CDR3 length equals 15 residues. DNA for the CDR3: TGTGCCATCAGTCCGGGCGGCGGAGGGAACACTGAAGCTTTCTTT. It specifies CAISPGGGGNTEAFF.